Listed here are 29 T cell receptor beta chains from one sample, sequenced in a study of blood T cell repertoires in COVID-19. Assay used: immunoSEQ multiplex PCR; TCRdb lists only in-frame clones, some missing. Of 200,000 to 250,000 clones listed, about 86% were seen once; the top ten hold approximately 3%. The sequencing input was PBMCs or T cells enriched from blood (not recorded which). The receptors were sampled from a woman aged 45-65 years in a cohort exposed to, infected with or recovered from COVID-19 (not recorded which).

V and J are TRBV5-6 and TRBJ1-2; D possibly corresponds to TRBD1 (6 bases). Looked up from germline, CDR1 is SGHDT and CDR2 is YYEEEE. This CDR3 contains 13 residues. Deletions cut 0 bases from V and 8 bases from J, with 11 bases between. The chain's CDR3 is CASSLAQGRGYTF. The CDR3 DNA reads TGTGCCAGCAGCTTGGCACAGGGTCGCGGCTACACCTTC.

The rearrangement links TRBV30 to TRBJ1-6, with D possibly TRBD1 on 6 matching bases. CDR1 and CDR2 (germline): GTSNPN, SVGIG (reference sequence). With 8 bases removed from V and 10 bases from J, the gap between germline ends came to 18 bases. CDR3 length: 13 residues. CDR3 bases: TGTGCCCGCAACAGGGCGTTCGGATCACCCCTCCACTTT. Its translation: CARNRAFGSPLHF.

This chain links TRBV19 with TRBJ2-7, with 9 bases lining up with TRBD1. The germline CDR1 and CDR2 sequences are LNHDA and SQIVND (reference sequence). This CDR3 has 15 residues. The V segment lost 8 bases and the J segment 2 bases; nucleotides outside the gene matches: 10. Here the CDR3 reads CASRVGQGYPYEQYF. CDR3 coding DNA: TGTGCCAGTCGTGTGGGACAGGGATATCCCTACGAGCAGTACTTC.

The rearrangement joins TRBV5-1 to TRBJ2-7; D perhaps matches TRBD1 (6 bases). The CDR3 has 14 residues. Germline lookup yields CDR1 SGHRS and CDR2 YFSETQ. V lost 0 bases, J lost 1 base, and 8 bases lay in between. In DNA form, the CDR3 reads TGCGCCAGCAGCTTGGCCACAGGGTCCTACGAGCAGTACTTC. This codes for CASSLATGSYEQYF.

The CDR3 DNA sequence: TGTGCCAGCAGCTCTACGGGCGGGGGTTACGGCGTCGGGGAGCTGTTTTTT. This gives the protein CASSSTGGGYGVGELFF. V and J are TRBV7-3 and TRBJ2-2, with TRBD2 matching over 7 bases. This CDR3 has 17 amino acids. From germline, CDR1 is SGHTA and CDR2 FQGTGA. Trimming at V came to 4 bases and at J to 7 bases, leaving 15 bases not matched to a gene.

The J gene is TRBJ1-3, the V gene TRBV11-2, with TRBD1 as a possible D gene (6 bases). V was pared by 8 bases and J by 2 bases, with 16 bases between. This CDR3 spans 15 amino acids. Germline V gene sequence: CDR1 SGHAT, CDR2 FQNNGV. The CDR3 coding sequence is TGTGCCAGCGGTGAAAGAGGGGGAGCTGGAAACACCATATATTTT. Translating it yields CASGERGGAGNTIYF.

The chain uses TRBV19 and TRBJ1-1; D not certain. Germline V lookup: CDR1 LNHDA, CDR2 SQIVND (reference sequence). Trimming took 1 base from V and 4 from J, leaving 7 bases between them. This CDR3 is 13 amino acids long. CDR3 protein: CASSIGQFTEAFF. CDR3 DNA: TGTGCCAGTAGTATAGGGCAGTTCACTGAAGCTTTCTTT.

V usage is TRBV19 and J usage is TRBJ1-3; no clear D gene. In germline, CDR1 is LNHDA, CDR2 SQIVND (reference sequence). The CDR3 spans 17 residues. Between the trimmed V and J ends, which lost 4 bases and 1 base, there was a span of 17 bases. The CDR3 DNA reads TGTGCCAGTAGTACCATTTACTGGACTGATTCTGGAAACACCATATATTTT. Residues: CASSTIYWTDSGNTIYF. Using reference TRBV19 and TRBJ1-3 for the parts outside the CDR3, the full variable domain is DGGITQSPKYLFRKEGQNVTLSCEQNLNHDAMYWYRQDPGQGLRLIYYSQIVNDFQKGDIAEGYSVSREKKESFPLTVTSAQKNPTAFYLCASSTIYWTDSGNTIYFGEGSWLTVV.

The table lists this clone with a count of one. The chain is built from TRBV10-3 and TRBJ1-3, with D perhaps matching TRBD1 (5 bases). CDR1 and CDR2 from the germline V gene are ENHRY and SYGVKD. This CDR3 contains 15 residues. V was cut by 4 bases and J by 0 bases, with 10 bases left in between. The CDR3 loop is CAISGGGSSGNTIYF. As DNA, the CDR3 is TGTGCCATCAGTGGGGGCGGGAGCTCTGGAAACACCATATATTTT.

The rearrangement joins TRBV6-6 to TRBJ2-7; weak D call: TRBD1 (6 bases). Trimming left V 6 bases short and J 6 bases short, with 24 bases between. Germline values: CDR1 MNHNY, CDR2 SVGAGI (reference sequence). The CDR3 sequence is 16 residues long. The DNA for the CDR3 is TGTGCCAGCAGCCAAATCGGGACACCCGGTTCGCCCGAGCAGTACTTC. It translates to CASSQIGTPGSPEQYF.

This clone turned up a few times. The rearrangement links TRBV5-1 to TRBJ2-7, with a possible D match to TRBD1 (5 bases). Germline V gives CDR1 SGHRS, CDR2 YFSETQ. This CDR3 has 15 residues. The germline V and J ends were trimmed by 2 bases and 9 bases, with 21 bases remaining between them. The DNA of the CDR3 is TGCGCCAGCAGCTTCGCCGAGACAGTTGTTGCTTTGCAGTACTTC. Protein: CASSFAETVVALQYF.

The chain joins TRBV11-2 to TRBJ2-6; a weak D match, TRBD1 (6 bases). Germline V CDR1 and CDR2: SGHAT, FQNNGV. The CDR3 runs 18 residues. Trimming removed 5 bases at V and 0 bases at J, with 17 bases between. CDR3 DNA sequence: TGTGCCAGCAGCCCAACCTATGGGGGCGGCTCTGGGGCCAACGTCCTGACTTTC. Its translation is CASSPTYGGGSGANVLTF.

J is TRBJ1-6 and V is TRBV18, with D tentatively TRBD1 (5 bases). With 2 bases removed from V and 5 bases from J, the gap between germline ends came to 7 bases. Per the germline V gene, CDR1 is KGHSH and CDR2 is LQKENI. The CDR3 totals 14 residues. CDR3 coding DNA: TGTGCCAGCTCACCAGGGGCGGATAATTCACCCCTCCACTTT. It yields the protein CASSPGADNSPLHF. Full variable domain (outside the CDR3, taken from reference TRBV18 and TRBJ1-6): NAGVMQNPRHLVRRRGQEARLRCSPMKGHSHVYWYRQLPEEGLKFMVYLQKENIIDESGMPKERFSAEFPKEGPSILRIQQVVRGDSAAYFCASSPGADNSPLHFGNGTRLTVT.

This clone was observed a single time. The chain couples TRBV21-1 to TRBJ1-2. TRBV21-1 is a recognized pseudogene. The CDR3 is 16 amino acids. This CDR3 is CASSKGGSGINYGYTF. CDR3 nucleotide sequence: TGTGCCAGCAGCAAAGGTGGTTCCGGGATAAACTATGGCTACACCTTC.

The chain links TRBV5-1 to TRBJ2-3, with D perhaps matching TRBD1 (6 bases). The germline V gene has CDR1 SGHRS and CDR2 YFSETQ. V gave up 7 bases and J gave up 4 bases, with 16 bases separating them. This CDR3 is built from 14 residues. The CDR3 nucleotides are TGCGCCAGCGGACGGGACATTGGGGCAGATACGCAGTATTTT. Its protein product is CASGRDIGADTQYF.

The J gene is TRBJ1-3, the V gene TRBV5-1; D may be TRBD1 (6 bases). With 0 bases removed from V and 3 bases from J, the gap between germline ends came to 10 bases. Germline CDR1 and CDR2: SGHRS and YFSETQ. The CDR3 runs to 15 residues. The DNA of the CDR3 is TGCGCCAGCAGCTTGGCCACAGGGAGTGGAAACACCATATATTTT. Residues: CASSLATGSGNTIYF.

The chain joins TRBV19 to TRBJ2-5; the D gene is possibly TRBD1 (5 bases). This CDR3 has 13 amino acids. V shed 3 bases and J shed 5 bases, with 10 bases lying between them. Germline V gene lookup returns CDR1 LNHDA and CDR2 SQIVND (reference sequence). CDR3 DNA sequence: TGTGCCAGTAGTATGTCAGGGTGGGAGACCCAGTACTTC. Protein product: CASSMSGWETQYF.

The chain uses TRBV2 and TRBJ1-5, with unresolved D. V lost 10 bases to trimming and J lost 2 bases, with 21 bases between them. Germline lookup yields CDR1 SNHLY and CDR2 FYNNEI. The CDR3 is made up of 16 amino acids. The CDR3 here is CATNREGGPRNQPQHF. The CDR3 coding sequence is TGTGCCACCAACCGGGAGGGCGGCCCACGCAATCAGCCCCAGCATTTT.

V gene TRBV2 combines with J gene TRBJ2-2, with 7 bases lining up with TRBD1. Germline-derived CDR1 and CDR2 are SNHLY and FYNNEI. The CDR3 consists of 13 residues. The V segment lost 7 bases and the J segment 7 bases; nucleotides outside the gene matches: 6. CDR3 in DNA: TGTGCCAGCATCCCGACAGGGTACGGGGAGCTGTTTTTT. Protein sequence: CASIPTGYGELFF.

CDR3 coding DNA: TGTGCCAGCAGCACACGGACTACCTACGAGCAGTACTTC. This sequence encodes CASSTRTTYEQYF. The rearrangement links TRBV5-6 to TRBJ2-7, with D perhaps matching TRBD2 (6 bases). The CDR3 covers 13 residues. Germline CDR1 and CDR2: SGHDT and YYEEEE. With 4 bases removed from V and 2 bases from J, the gap between germline ends came to 10 bases.

The chain carries TRBV10-3 and TRBJ1-5; 9 bases are a match to TRBD1. This CDR3 comprises 15 residues. Germline values: CDR1 ENHRY, CDR2 SYGVKD. The J segment lost 4 bases and the V segment lost 4 bases, leaving 5 bases of the junction unmatched. The DNA of the CDR3 is TGTGCCATCAGTGCCGGGACAGGGAGTAATCAGCCCCAGCATTTT. Translated, it gives CAISAGTGSNQPQHF.

The chain carries TRBV11-2 and TRBJ1-6; D is uncertain. Germline lookup yields CDR1 SGHAT and CDR2 FQNNGV. With 0 bases removed from V and 7 bases from J, the gap between germline ends came to 10 bases. The CDR3 extends over 15 amino acids. Here the CDR3 reads CASSLDVGGNSPLHF. CDR3 coding DNA: TGTGCCAGCAGCTTAGATGTGGGAGGGAATTCACCCCTCCACTTT. Supplemented by reference TRBV11-2 and TRBJ1-6, the full variable domain reads EAGVAQSPRYKIIEKRQSVAFWCNPISGHATLYWYQQILGQGPKLLIQFQNNGVVDDSQLPKDRFSAERLKGVDSTLKIQPAKLEDSAVYLCASSLDVGGNSPLHFGNGTRLTVT.

This chain uses TRBV2 with TRBJ2-3; D is perhaps TRBD2 (6 bases). V shed 11 bases and J shed 8 bases, with 20 bases lying between them. CDR1 is SNHLY and CDR2 is FYNNEI in the germline V gene. The CDR3 spans 13 residues. The chain's CDR3 is CARREYVRPTQYF. In DNA, the CDR3 is TGTGCCCGACGGGAGTATGTGAGACCTACGCAGTATTTT. Variable domain in full (rest from reference TRBV2 and TRBJ2-3): EPEVTQTPSHQVTQMGQEVILRCVPISNHLYFYWYRQILGQKVEFLVSFYNNEISEKSEIFDDQFSVERPDGSNFTLKIRSTKLEDSAMYFCARREYVRPTQYFGPGTRLTVL.

This clone was detected only a few times. This chain joins TRBV3-1 (or the pseudogene TRBV3-2) and TRBJ2-2; 9 nucleotides align to TRBD2. V lost 1 base to trimming and J lost 2 bases; unmatched junction nucleotides: 5. Germline CDR1 is LGHDT and CDR2 is YNNKEL (reference sequence). The CDR3 consists of 17 residues. Here the CDR3 DNA reads TGTGCCAGCAGCCAAGGGGGACTAGCAAAAAACACCGGGGAGCTGTTTTTT. Translation: CASSQGGLAKNTGELFF.

A single count supports this clone. The rearrangement uses TRBV5-6 and TRBJ1-2; D perhaps matches TRBD1 (6 bases). V was cut by 3 bases and J by 8 bases, with 17 bases left in between. This CDR3 has 14 amino acids. Germline V gives CDR1 SGHDT, CDR2 YYEEEE. For the CDR3, the DNA is TGTGCCAGCAGCTGGGGGACACCCGTTAGCGGCTACACCTTC. The encoded protein is CASSWGTPVSGYTF.

The chain recombines TRBV4-3 with TRBJ1-4, with 9 bases aligning to TRBD1. CDR3 length equals 15 residues. Germline values: CDR1 LGHNA, CDR2 YSLEER. V dropped 3 bases and J dropped 4; count of bases not matched to a gene: 3. CDR3 loop: CASSHGTGNNEKLFF. The DNA for the CDR3 is TGCGCCAGCAGCCATGGGACAGGGAATAATGAAAAACTGTTTTTT.

The chain combines TRBV9 with TRBJ2-2; 9 bases agree with TRBD2. The trim removed 4 bases at V and 4 bases at J, leaving 5 bases unmatched. The CDR3 is 15 amino acids. From germline, CDR1 is SGDLS and CDR2 YYNGEE. The CDR3 coding sequence is TGTGCCAGCAGCCTGGGACTAGCCGGCACCGGGGAGCTGTTTTTT. Translated: CASSLGLAGTGELFF.

This chain uses TRBV2 with TRBJ2-3; D might be TRBD2 (6 bases). There are 15 residues in the CDR3. V was clipped by 6 bases and J by 0 bases, with 13 bases between them. The germline V gene has CDR1 SNHLY and CDR2 FYNNEI. CDR3 bases: TGTGCCAGCAGCGGCGGGATTGCTAGCACAGATACGCAGTATTTT. This encodes CASSGGIASTDTQYF.

This clone showed up just a few times. The J gene is TRBJ2-2, the V gene TRBV4-2; 10 bases agree with TRBD1. J was trimmed by 6 bases and V by 2 bases; bases with no gene match: 6. The germline gives CDR1 LGHNA, CDR2 YNFKEQ. CDR3 length: 16 amino acids. The CDR3 nucleotides are TGTGCCAGCAGCCAAAGCGCCGGGACAGGGGCCGGGGAGCTGTTTTTT. Residues: CASSQSAGTGAGELFF.